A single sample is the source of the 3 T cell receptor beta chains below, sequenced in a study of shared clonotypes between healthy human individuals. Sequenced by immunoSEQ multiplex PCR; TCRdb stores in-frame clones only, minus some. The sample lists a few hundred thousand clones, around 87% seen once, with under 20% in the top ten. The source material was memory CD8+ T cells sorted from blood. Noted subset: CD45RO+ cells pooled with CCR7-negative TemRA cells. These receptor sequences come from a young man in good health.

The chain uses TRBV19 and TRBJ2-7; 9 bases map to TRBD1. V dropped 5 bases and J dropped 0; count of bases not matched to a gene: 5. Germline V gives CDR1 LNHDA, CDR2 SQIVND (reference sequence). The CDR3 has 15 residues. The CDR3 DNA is TGTGCCAGTAGTGCTGGACAGGGGAGCTCCTACGAGCAGTACTTC. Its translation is CASSAGQGSSYEQYF.

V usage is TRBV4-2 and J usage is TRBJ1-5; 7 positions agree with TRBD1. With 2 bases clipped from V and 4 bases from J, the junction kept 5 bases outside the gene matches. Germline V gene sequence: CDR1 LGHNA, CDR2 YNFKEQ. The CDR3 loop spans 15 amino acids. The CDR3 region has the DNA TGTGCCAGCAGCCAAAAGGACAGGCGGAATCAGCCCCAGCATTTT. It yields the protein CASSQKDRRNQPQHF.

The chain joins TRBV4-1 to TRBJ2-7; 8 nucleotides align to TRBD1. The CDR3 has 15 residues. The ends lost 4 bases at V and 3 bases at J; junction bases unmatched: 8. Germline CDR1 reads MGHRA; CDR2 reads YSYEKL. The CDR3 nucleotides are TGCGCCAGCAGCCCGGGCGTACAGGGGGGCTACGAGCAGTACTTC. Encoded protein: CASSPGVQGGYEQYF.